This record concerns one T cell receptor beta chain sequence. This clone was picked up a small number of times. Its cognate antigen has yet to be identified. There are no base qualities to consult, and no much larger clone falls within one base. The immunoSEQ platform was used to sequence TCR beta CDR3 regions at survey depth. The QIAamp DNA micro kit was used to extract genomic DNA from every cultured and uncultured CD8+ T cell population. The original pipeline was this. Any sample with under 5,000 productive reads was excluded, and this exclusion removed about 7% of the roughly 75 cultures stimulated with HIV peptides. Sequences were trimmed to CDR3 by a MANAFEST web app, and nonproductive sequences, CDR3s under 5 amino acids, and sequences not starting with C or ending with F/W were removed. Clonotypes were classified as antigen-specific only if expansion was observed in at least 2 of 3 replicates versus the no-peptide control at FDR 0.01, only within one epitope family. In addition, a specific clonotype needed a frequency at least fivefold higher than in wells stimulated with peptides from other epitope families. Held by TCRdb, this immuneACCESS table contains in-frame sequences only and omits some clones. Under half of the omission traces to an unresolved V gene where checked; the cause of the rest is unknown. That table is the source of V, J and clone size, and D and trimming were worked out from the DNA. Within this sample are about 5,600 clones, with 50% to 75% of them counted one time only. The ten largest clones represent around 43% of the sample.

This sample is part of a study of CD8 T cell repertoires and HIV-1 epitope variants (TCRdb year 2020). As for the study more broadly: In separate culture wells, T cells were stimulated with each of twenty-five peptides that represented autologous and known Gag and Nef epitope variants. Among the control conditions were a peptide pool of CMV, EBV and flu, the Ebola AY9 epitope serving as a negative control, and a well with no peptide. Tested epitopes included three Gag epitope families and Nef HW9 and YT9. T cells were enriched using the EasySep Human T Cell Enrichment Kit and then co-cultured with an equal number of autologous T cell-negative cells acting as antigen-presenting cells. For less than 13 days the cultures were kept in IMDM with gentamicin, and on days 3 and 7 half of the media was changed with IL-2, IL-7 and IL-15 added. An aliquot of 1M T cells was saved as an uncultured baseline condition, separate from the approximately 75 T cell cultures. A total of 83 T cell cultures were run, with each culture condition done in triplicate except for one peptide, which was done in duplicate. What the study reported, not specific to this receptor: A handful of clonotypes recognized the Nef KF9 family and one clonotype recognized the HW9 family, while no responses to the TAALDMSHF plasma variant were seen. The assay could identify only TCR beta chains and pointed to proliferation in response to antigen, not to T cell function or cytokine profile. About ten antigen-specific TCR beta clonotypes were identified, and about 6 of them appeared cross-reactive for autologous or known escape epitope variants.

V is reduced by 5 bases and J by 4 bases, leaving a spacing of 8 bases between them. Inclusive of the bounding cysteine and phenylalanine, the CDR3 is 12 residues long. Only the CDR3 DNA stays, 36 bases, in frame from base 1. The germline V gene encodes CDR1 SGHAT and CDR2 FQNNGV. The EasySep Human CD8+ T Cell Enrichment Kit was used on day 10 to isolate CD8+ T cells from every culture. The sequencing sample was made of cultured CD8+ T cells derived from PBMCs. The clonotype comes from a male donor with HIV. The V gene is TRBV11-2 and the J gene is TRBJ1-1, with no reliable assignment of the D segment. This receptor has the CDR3 CASSPWGTEAFF. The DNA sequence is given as TGTGCCAGCAGCCCTTGGGGCACTGAAGCTTTCTTT.